This T cell receptor beta chain originates from a study of tumor and adjacent non-tumor tissue in lung cancer. Overall study context: About 4.2 million productive TCRbeta reads were obtained per sample on average. Study-wide findings and caveats: Compared with tumor, normal lung showed significantly lower TCR diversity. Normal lung showed higher cumulative top 100 clone frequency than tumor.

CDR1 is SGHAT and CDR2 is FQNNGV in the germline V gene. Ends included, the CDR3 has 15 residues. The template was RNA from unsorted bulk tissue. Distant lung tissue was collected more than 3 cm away from the tumor edge. Newly diagnosed lung cancer patients had thoracic surgery in China, August–late 2014, without prior chemotherapy. A modified ARM-PCR protocol with three rounds of nested PCR amplified TCRbeta. TCRdb analysed the multiplex PCR reads with MiXCR anew, one entry per CDR3 protein. The table records about 110,000 distinct CDR3 sequences, 60% to 65% of them present only once. Concerning this clonotype itself: Antigen: not known. Without the conserved terminal phenylalanine or tryptophan, this CDR3 likely stems from a read error. The DNA is left out, because the CDR3 cannot be placed on it with certainty; the CDR3 is given as TCRdb lists it.

This chain links TRBV11-2 with TRBJ2-5; TRBD1, the table's D call, lacks a check against the DNA. The TCR was taken from a man in his sixties with non-small cell lung cancer. The material sequenced was distant non-tumor lung tissue. CDR3 residues: CASSVPGRDLETRYL.